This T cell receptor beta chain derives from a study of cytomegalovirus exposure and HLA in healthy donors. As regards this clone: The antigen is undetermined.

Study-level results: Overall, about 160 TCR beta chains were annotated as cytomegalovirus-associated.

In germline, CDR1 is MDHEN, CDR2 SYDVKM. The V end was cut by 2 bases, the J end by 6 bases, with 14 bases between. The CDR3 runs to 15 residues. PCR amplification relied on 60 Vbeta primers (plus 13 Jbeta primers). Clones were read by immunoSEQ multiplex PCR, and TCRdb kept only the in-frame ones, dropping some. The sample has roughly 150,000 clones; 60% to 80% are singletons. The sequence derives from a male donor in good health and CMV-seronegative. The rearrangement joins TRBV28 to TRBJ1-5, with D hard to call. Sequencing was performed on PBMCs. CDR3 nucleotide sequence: TGTGCCAGCAGTTTAGTGTCGGGAAAGGTTCAGCCCCAGCATTTT. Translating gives CASSLVSGKVQPQHF.